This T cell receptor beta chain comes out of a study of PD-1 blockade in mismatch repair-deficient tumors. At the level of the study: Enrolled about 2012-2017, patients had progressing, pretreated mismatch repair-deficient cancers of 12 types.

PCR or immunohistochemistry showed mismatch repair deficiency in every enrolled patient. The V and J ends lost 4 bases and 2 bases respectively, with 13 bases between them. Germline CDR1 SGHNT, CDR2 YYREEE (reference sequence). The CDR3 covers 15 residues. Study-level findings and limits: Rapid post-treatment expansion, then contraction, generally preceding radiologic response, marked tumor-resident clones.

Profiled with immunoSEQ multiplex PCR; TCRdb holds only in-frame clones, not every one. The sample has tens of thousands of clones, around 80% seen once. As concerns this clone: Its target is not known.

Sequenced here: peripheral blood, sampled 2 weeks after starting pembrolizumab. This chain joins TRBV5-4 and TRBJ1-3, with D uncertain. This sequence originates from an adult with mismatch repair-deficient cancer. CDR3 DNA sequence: TGTGCCAGCAGCGATACGCCCGGACCTGGAAACACCATATATTTT. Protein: CASSDTPGPGNTIYF. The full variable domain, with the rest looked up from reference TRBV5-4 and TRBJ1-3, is ETGVTQSPTHLIKTRGQQVTLRCSSQSGHNTVSWYQQALGQGPQFIFQYYREEENGRGNFPPRFSGLQFPNYSSELNVNALELDDSALYLCASSDTPGPGNTIYFGEGSWLTVV.